These 26 T cell receptor beta chains were all obtained from the same sample, sequenced in a study of blood T cell repertoires in COVID-19. Here immunoSEQ multiplex PCR was the method, and the copy in TCRdb shows in-frame clones only, minus some. Of about 190,000 clones listed, roughly 80% are singletons. The source material was peripheral blood. The receptors come from a man aged 45-65 years who had recovered from COVID-19.

This sequence joins TRBV7-2 and TRBJ1-3; D unresolved. Trimming stripped 3 bases from V and 0 bases from J, with 6 bases between. The CDR3 spans 14 residues. Germline CDR1 reads SGHTA; CDR2 reads FQGNSA. CDR3 sequence: CASSFYLSGNTIYF. For the CDR3, the DNA is TGTGCCAGCAGCTTCTACCTCTCTGGAAACACCATATATTTT.

This chain uses TRBV27 with TRBJ2-7, with 12 bases aligning to TRBD2. The V segment lost 6 bases and the J segment 1 base; nucleotides outside the gene matches: 16. The CDR3 contains 19 residues. The germline gives CDR1 MNHEY, CDR2 SMNVEV (reference sequence). CDR3 amino acids: CASRRMPGLAGLPSYEQYF. For the CDR3, the DNA is TGTGCCAGCAGGCGAATGCCGGGACTAGCGGGTCTCCCTTCCTACGAGCAGTACTTC.

This rearrangement joins TRBV4-3 to TRBJ2-2; D is perhaps TRBD1 (7 bases). V gave up 6 bases and J gave up 6 bases, with 20 bases separating them. CDR1 is LGHNA, CDR2 YSLEER, per germline. The CDR3 has 16 amino acids. The CDR3 sequence is CASRLGGGAEAGELFF. The CDR3 DNA sequence: TGCGCCAGCAGACTTGGAGGGGGCGCGGAGGCCGGGGAGCTGTTTTTT.

This chain uses TRBV19 with TRBJ1-1, with TRBD1 as a possible D gene (5 bases). CDR3 length equals 17 residues. V was clipped by 3 bases and J by 2 bases, with 19 bases between them. Germline V CDR1 and CDR2: LNHDA, SQIVND (reference sequence). The CDR3 bases are TGTGCCAGTAGTATGGGAAAGGGGTCGGGCTCAAACACTGAAGCTTTCTTT. It specifies CASSMGKGSGSNTEAFF.

The chain carries TRBV2 and TRBJ1-2; TRBD1 agrees at 7 bases. This CDR3 region has 14 residues. CDR1 and CDR2 (germline): SNHLY, FYNNEI. V lost 6 bases to trimming and J lost 6 bases; unmatched junction nucleotides: 10. The CDR3 region is CASRREGQLNGYTF. In DNA, the CDR3 is TGTGCCAGCAGAAGAGAGGGACAGCTGAATGGCTACACCTTC.

V and J are TRBV11-2 and TRBJ2-1, with 9 bases lining up with TRBD2. The CDR3 runs to 14 residues. The V gene end was trimmed by 5 bases and the J gene end by 11 bases; junction bases not matched to a gene: 10. Germline V gene lookup returns CDR1 SGHAT and CDR2 FQNNGV. The CDR3, as DNA: TGTGCCAGCAGCCTTAGCGGGAGTTTATTTAAGCAGTTCTTC. Residues: CASSLSGSLFKQFF.

The chain has TRBV29-1 and TRBJ2-7, with a possible D match to TRBD1 (5 bases). CDR3 length: 11 residues. V was cut by 4 bases and J by 3 bases, with 7 bases left in between. Germline V gives CDR1 SQVTM, CDR2 ANQGSEA. The CDR3 reads CSVGDSYEQYF. The CDR3 DNA reads as TGCAGCGTTGGAGACAGCTACGAGCAGTACTTC.

V usage is TRBV30 and J usage is TRBJ1-4; TRBD1 is a possible D gene (6 bases). This CDR3 comprises 15 residues. Trimming removed 5 bases from V and 6 bases from J, with 19 bases in between. Germline lookup yields CDR1 GTSNPN and CDR2 SVGIG (reference sequence). The CDR3 region is CAWGRQVVDDEKLFF. CDR3 DNA sequence: TGTGCCTGGGGACGACAGGTCGTGGATGATGAAAAACTGTTTTTT.

The V call is TRBV3-1 (or the pseudogene TRBV3-2), the J call TRBJ2-1, with D possibly TRBD2 on 6 matching bases. Deletions cut 8 bases from V and 1 base from J, with 9 bases between. Germline values: CDR1 LGHDT, CDR2 YNNKEL (reference sequence). The CDR3 extends over 13 amino acids. The CDR3 spells CASGGFSYNEQFF. The DNA of the CDR3 is TGTGCCAGCGGAGGGTTTTCCTACAATGAGCAGTTCTTC.

The chain uses TRBV4-3 and TRBJ1-2; D may be TRBD1 (6 bases). CDR1 and CDR2 (germline): LGHNA, YSLEER. The CDR3 spans 14 residues. Trimming stripped 2 bases from V and 8 bases from J, with 15 bases between. This chain's CDR3 is CASSQPDRMGGYTF. The CDR3 DNA reads TGCGCCAGCAGCCAACCTGACAGGATGGGCGGCTACACCTTC.

This sequence joins TRBV10-3 and TRBJ2-2; TRBD2 matches 15 bases. Germline CDR1 reads ENHRY; CDR2 reads SYGVKD. Unmatched junction bases numbered 10, after V lost 6 bases and J lost 5 bases. CDR3 length: 18 amino acids. CDR3 sequence: CAISGLAGGPGGTGELFF. CDR3 coding DNA: TGTGCCATCAGCGGACTAGCGGGAGGGCCTGGGGGAACCGGGGAGCTGTTTTTT.

This clone was found once. J is TRBJ2-7 and V is TRBV4-2; 9 bases match TRBD1. Germline-derived CDR1 and CDR2 are LGHNA and YNFKEQ. Trimming cost V 2 bases and J 6 bases; bases outside gene matches: 2. The CDR3 covers 13 residues. The CDR3 coding sequence is TGTGCCAGCAGCCAAACAGGGGGCAGCGAGCAGTACTTC. Encoded protein: CASSQTGGSEQYF.

The chain has TRBV28 and TRBJ1-6; 8 positions match TRBD1. CDR3 size: 13 residues. V lost 10 bases to trimming and J lost 9 bases; unmatched junction nucleotides: 8. Germline CDR1 is MDHEN and CDR2 is SYDVKM. The CDR3 sequence is CATVDRGSSPLHF. DNA for the CDR3: TGTGCCACCGTTGACAGGGGCTCTTCACCCCTCCACTTT.

The rearrangement uses TRBV19 and TRBJ1-5; 12 bases map to TRBD1. V was pared by 10 bases and J by 4 bases, with 11 bases of the junction left unmatched. This CDR3 is built from 16 residues. The germline V gene encodes CDR1 LNHDA and CDR2 SQIVND (reference sequence). The CDR3 loop is CATRPGTGGRNQPQHF. In DNA form, the CDR3 reads TGTGCCACCCGCCCCGGGACAGGGGGCCGGAATCAGCCCCAGCATTTT.

V is TRBV28 and J is TRBJ2-1; 13 nucleotides match TRBD2. CDR3 size: 14 residues. Germline V gene sequence: CDR1 MDHEN, CDR2 SYDVKM. Trimming took 5 bases from V and 8 from J; bases not matched to a gene: 3. This CDR3 is CASSETSGGHEQFF. For the CDR3, the DNA is TGTGCCAGCAGTGAGACTAGCGGGGGGCATGAGCAGTTCTTC.

This clone showed up many times. J is TRBJ2-7 and V is TRBV14, with D uncertain. Germline V gene lookup returns CDR1 SGHDN and CDR2 FVKESK. Trimming removed 3 bases from V and 9 bases from J, with 15 bases in between. The CDR3 consists of 13 residues. The CDR3 protein is CASSHKFAAPQYF. The CDR3 DNA reads TGTGCCAGCAGCCACAAATTCGCGGCACCGCAGTACTTC.

The chain combines TRBV27 with TRBJ2-7; 7 nucleotides match TRBD1. The germline V gene encodes CDR1 MNHEY and CDR2 SMNVEV (reference sequence). The V and J ends lost 5 bases and 3 bases, in that order; junction bases with no gene match: 22. CDR3 length equals 19 residues. In DNA, the CDR3 is TGTGCCAGCAGTCGCGCGACAGGGACAAACCCTGTGGGGTTCTACGAGCAGTACTTC. Residues: CASSRATGTNPVGFYEQYF.

V usage is TRBV5-1 and J usage is TRBJ1-4, with 8 nucleotides matching TRBD1. Germline V gene data show CDR1 as SGHRS and CDR2 as YFSETQ. V lost 0 bases, J lost 5 bases, and 3 bases stayed unmatched. The CDR3 runs 15 residues. The CDR3 nucleotides read TGCGCCAGCAGCTTGGTGGGACAGGACAATGAAAAACTGTTTTTT. Translation gives CASSLVGQDNEKLFF.

This clone came up a few times. V and J are TRBV5-4 and TRBJ1-5; no reliable D call. This CDR3 has 16 amino acids. V was pared by 4 bases and J by 0 bases, with 14 bases between. Per the germline V gene, CDR1 is SGHNT and CDR2 is YYREEE (reference sequence). The CDR3 DNA reads as TGTGCCAGCAGCCCCCCTTTGCCAGATAGCAATCAGCCCCAGCATTTT. It yields the protein CASSPPLPDSNQPQHF.

J is TRBJ1-5 and V is TRBV5-8; TRBD1 agrees at 9 bases. The germline V gene has CDR1 SGHTS and CDR2 YDEGEE. V trimming: 4 bases; J trimming: 11 bases; junction bases outside the gene matches: 7. CDR3 size: 13 residues. The CDR3 sequence is CASSRDRESSQHF. CDR3 bases: TGTGCCAGCAGCCGGGACAGGGAATCTTCCCAGCATTTT.

V is TRBV5-4 and J is TRBJ2-5; a possible D gene is TRBD2 (6 bases). V was trimmed by 2 bases and J by 7 bases, leaving 12 bases between them. Germline V gene sequence: CDR1 SGHNT, CDR2 YYREEE (reference sequence). CDR3 length equals 13 residues. Written as DNA, the CDR3 is TGTGCCAGCAGCTTAAATACCGGGGGGACCCAGTACTTC. Translating it yields CASSLNTGGTQYF.

The table lists this clone with a few counts. CDR3 sequence reads: CASSTDSGYNEQFF. The CDR3 nucleotides are TGTGCCAGTAGTACCGATAGCGGATACAATGAGCAGTTCTTC. The V call is TRBV19, the J call TRBJ2-1; D is possibly TRBD2 (6 bases). The CDR3 covers 14 residues. V dropped 4 bases and J dropped 4 bases, with 11 bases sitting between them. From germline, CDR1 is LNHDA and CDR2 SQIVND (reference sequence).

The rearrangement links TRBV29-1 to TRBJ2-4, with D maybe TRBD2 (5 bases). The CDR3 runs to 11 residues. Trimming shortened V by 6 bases and J by 8 bases, and 11 bases separated the two germline ends. Germline CDR1 and CDR2: SQVTM and ANQGSEA. The CDR3 DNA reads as TGCAGCGTGTTCAAGAGGGACATTCAGTACTTC. Protein sequence: CSVFKRDIQYF.

The rearrangement uses TRBV10-3 and TRBJ1-1; perhaps TRBD1 as D (5 bases). In germline, CDR1 is ENHRY, CDR2 SYGVKD. The CDR3 extends over 13 amino acids. V gave up 6 bases and J gave up 0 bases, with 8 bases separating them. CDR3 region: CAIRGLVNTEAFF. The CDR3 DNA sequence: TGTGCCATCAGGGGGCTAGTGAACACTGAAGCTTTCTTT.

The genes are TRBV7-9 and TRBJ1-2, with TRBD1 identical over 7 bases. This CDR3 comprises 15 residues. J lost 8 bases, V lost 1 base, and 10 bases had no gene match. The germline V gene encodes CDR1 SEHNR and CDR2 FQNEAQ (reference sequence). This CDR3 is CASSLEDRALGGYTF. DNA for the CDR3: TGTGCCAGCAGCTTAGAAGACAGGGCTTTAGGGGGCTACACCTTC. Supplemented by reference TRBV7-9 and TRBJ1-2, the full variable domain reads DTGVSQNPRHKITKRGQNVTFRCDPISEHNRLYWYRQTLGQGPEFLTYFQNEAQLEKSRLLSDRFSAERPKGSFSTLEIQRTEQGDSAMYLCASSLEDRALGGYTFGSGTRLTVV.

This chain links TRBV6-5 with TRBJ2-1; D unclear. This CDR3 comprises 16 residues. From germline, CDR1 is MNHEY and CDR2 SVGAGI. V lost 0 bases to trimming and J lost 0 bases, with 9 bases between them. Written as DNA, the CDR3 is TGTGCCAGCAGTTACTCGGCGGCGAGCTCCTACAATGAGCAGTTCTTC. It codes for CASSYSAASSYNEQFF.